The 10 T cell receptor beta chains below all came from one sample that was sequenced in a study of cytomegalovirus exposure and HLA in healthy donors. Here immunoSEQ multiplex PCR was the method, and the copy in TCRdb shows in-frame clones only, minus some. This table has 75,000 to 90,000 clones, about 95% appearing once. The source material was PBMCs. Source of these receptors: a woman between 18 and 29 years old in good health and CMV-seronegative.

This clone was observed a handful of times. V gene TRBV11-3 combines with J gene TRBJ2-1, with D possibly being TRBD2 (6 bases). Germline assignment: CDR1 SGHNT and CDR2 YENEEA. V was clipped by 5 bases and J by 6 bases, with 20 bases between them. The CDR3 length is 16 residues. The CDR3: CASSLSRDSKFNEQFF. CDR3 coding DNA: TGTGCCAGCAGCCTTTCCCGGGACTCCAAATTCAATGAGCAGTTCTTC.

The chain has TRBV7-6 and TRBJ2-5; 10 bases map to TRBD1. The J call may be mistaken, given a closer DNA end match to TRBJ2-7. Per germline, CDR1 SGHVS and CDR2 FNYEAQ. The CDR3 is 15 residues long. CDR3: CASSPHGTGDYEQYF. In DNA, the CDR3 is TGTGCCAGCAGCCCCCATGGGACAGGGGACTACGAGCAGTACTTC.

This clone was picked up one time. The chain employs TRBV19 and TRBJ1-5; D call uncertain. Per the germline V gene, CDR1 is LNHDA and CDR2 is SQIVND (reference sequence). This CDR3 is built from 15 residues. The V and J ends lost 5 bases and 4 bases respectively, with 15 bases between them. The CDR3 DNA is TGTGCCAGTAGTGTGGAGTCGTTAGGAAATCAGCCCCAGCATTTT. The encoded protein is CASSVESLGNQPQHF. Together with reference TRBV19 and TRBJ1-5, the CDR3 gives the full variable domain: DGGITQSPKYLFRKEGQNVTLSCEQNLNHDAMYWYRQDPGQGLRLIYYSQIVNDFQKGDIAEGYSVSREKKESFPLTVTSAQKNPTAFYLCASSVESLGNQPQHFGDGTRLSIL.

The J gene is TRBJ2-1, the V gene TRBV7-2; a weak D match, TRBD1 (6 bases). Germline-derived CDR1 and CDR2 are SGHTA and FQGNSA. This CDR3 spans 15 amino acids. V was clipped by 1 base and J by 0 bases, with 7 bases between them. CDR3 residues: CASSLDRASYNEQFF. CDR3 DNA: TGTGCCAGCAGCTTAGACAGGGCCTCCTACAATGAGCAGTTCTTC.

The rearrangement uses TRBV7-2 and TRBJ2-7, with 11 bases aligning to TRBD2. Looked up from germline, CDR1 is SGHTA and CDR2 is FQGNSA. The junction had 0 bases not matched to a gene; V was cut back by 2 bases and J by 3 bases. The CDR3 is 14 amino acids. The DNA for the CDR3 is TGTGCCAGCAGCTTAACTAGCGGGAGCTACGAGCAGTACTTC. Translated, it gives CASSLTSGSYEQYF.

The chain has TRBV7-9 and TRBJ2-3; 16 bases map to TRBD2. Germline V gene sequence: CDR1 SEHNR, CDR2 FQNEAQ (reference sequence). Germline trimming cut 5 bases from V and 4 bases from J; bases unmatched to any gene: 9. The CDR3 is made up of 18 amino acids. The CDR3 loop is CASSPQGTSGGASDTQYF. CDR3 bases: TGTGCCAGCAGCCCGCAGGGGACTAGCGGGGGGGCGTCAGATACGCAGTATTTT.

The chain employs TRBV5-1 and TRBJ2-7; the D gene is possibly TRBD2 (6 bases). The CDR3 spans 14 residues. CDR1 and CDR2 (germline): SGHRS, YFSETQ. V was pared by 4 bases and J by 3 bases, with 14 bases between. The CDR3 sequence: CASSPGTARYEQYF. The CDR3, as DNA: TGCGCCAGCAGCCCCGGGACTGCGCGCTACGAGCAGTACTTC.

The count of this clone is one. The genes are TRBV9 and TRBJ2-5; 9 bases map to TRBD2. The CDR3 is 16 residues long. From germline, CDR1 is SGDLS and CDR2 YYNGEE. J lost 2 bases, V lost 1 base, and 6 bases had no gene match. The CDR3 DNA is TGTGCCAGCAGCGTATTCCTGACTAGCGGACAAGAGACCCAGTACTTC. This translates into CASSVFLTSGQETQYF. Complete variable domain (other parts from reference TRBV9 and TRBJ2-5): DSGVTQTPKHLITATGQRVTLRCSPRSGDLSVYWYQQSLDQGLQFLIQYYNGEERAKGNILERFSAQQFPDLHSELNLSSLELGDSALYFCASSVFLTSGQETQYFGPGTRLLVL.

The J gene is TRBJ1-5, the V gene TRBV5-6; a weak D match, TRBD1 (6 bases). CDR3 length equals 14 residues. Germline CDR1 is SGHDT and CDR2 is YYEEEE. The ends were cut back, 3 bases at V and 5 bases at J, with 12 bases in the middle. This CDR3 is CASSSGQGYQPQHF. The CDR3 DNA sequence: TGTGCCAGCAGCTCGGGGCAGGGGTATCAGCCCCAGCATTTT.

This chain uses TRBV7-9 with TRBJ2-2; 9 nucleotides agree with TRBD2. The germline CDR1 and CDR2 sequences are SEHNR and FQNEAQ (reference sequence). The CDR3 loop spans 15 amino acids. Trimming cost V 7 bases and J 6 bases; bases outside gene matches: 9. CDR3 sequence (DNA): TGTGCCAGCACCTTGGCGGGAGGGAGGGCCGGGGAGCTGTTTTTT. It codes for CASTLAGGRAGELFF. The whole variable domain, remainder taken from reference TRBV7-9 and TRBJ2-2, is DTGVSQNPRHKITKRGQNVTFRCDPISEHNRLYWYRQTLGQGPEFLTYFQNEAQLEKSRLLSDRFSAERPKGSFSTLEIQRTEQGDSAMYLCASTLAGGRAGELFFGEGSRLTVL.